Presented here are 23 T cell receptor beta chains from one specimen sequenced in a study of beta chain features in type 1 diabetes. Expressed TCRB transcripts were sequenced because the entire RNA isolate underwent reverse transcription. Profiling relied on immunoSEQ multiplex PCR, and the TCRdb table lists in-frame clones only, not all of them. The data hold under 50,000 clones, with over 50% observed a single time. Material for sequencing was Tregs from blood. The source of these receptors is a young woman in good health.

V is TRBV2 and J is TRBJ1-4; possible D gene TRBD1, 6 bases. V was cut by 6 bases and J by 8 bases, with 16 bases left in between. The CDR3 sequence is 14 residues long. The germline V gene encodes CDR1 SNHLY and CDR2 FYNNEI. DNA for the CDR3: TGTGCCAGCAGGCCATCTTTACAGGGAGAAAAACTGTTTTTT. Its protein product is CASRPSLQGEKLFF.

The chain is built from TRBV7-2 and TRBJ2-7, with D possibly being TRBD2 (6 bases). With 0 bases removed from V and 2 bases from J, the gap between germline ends came to 14 bases. Germline-derived CDR1 and CDR2 are SGHTA and FQGNSA. This CDR3 has 16 amino acids. The CDR3 loop reads CASSLAGGVDTYEQYF. The CDR3 nucleotides are TGTGCCAGCAGCTTAGCAGGCGGGGTGGACACCTACGAGCAGTACTTC. The full variable domain, in which reference TRBV7-2 and TRBJ2-7 provide the parts outside the CDR3, is GAGVSQSPSNKVTEKGKDVELRCDPISGHTALYWYRQSLGQGLEFLIYFQGNSAPDKSGLPSDRFSAERTGGSVSTLTIQRTQQEDSAVYLCASSLAGGVDTYEQYFGPGTRLTVT.

V and J are TRBV2 and TRBJ2-5; perhaps TRBD2 as D (5 bases). Trimming cost V 5 bases and J 5 bases, with 12 bases left between them. Looked up from germline, CDR1 is SNHLY and CDR2 is FYNNEI. This CDR3 has 13 residues. CDR3 sequence: CASSWTRWETQYF. The CDR3 nucleotides are TGTGCCAGCAGTTGGACTCGATGGGAGACCCAGTACTTC.

This clone was counted between two and nine times. The chain employs TRBV28 and TRBJ1-2; TRBD1 matches at 7 bases. The CDR3 is made up of 17 amino acids. V dropped 3 bases and J dropped 0; count of bases not matched to a gene: 10. Looked up from germline, CDR1 is MDHEN and CDR2 is SYDVKM. CDR3 loop: CASSLSQGGGSNYGYTF. CDR3 DNA: TGTGCCAGCAGTTTGTCGCAGGGGGGAGGTTCTAACTATGGCTACACCTTC.

The genes are TRBV29-1 and TRBJ1-1, with TRBD1 matching over 8 bases. Trimming took 5 bases from V and 4 from J; bases not matched to a gene: 12. Germline V lookup: CDR1 SQVTM, CDR2 ANQGSEA. The CDR3 length is 15 residues. This CDR3 reads CSVYPQGARATEAFF. The CDR3 bases are TGCAGCGTTTACCCTCAGGGGGCAAGGGCCACTGAAGCTTTCTTT. The full variable domain, its missing parts supplied by reference TRBV29-1 and TRBJ1-1, is SAVISQKPSRDICQRGTSLTIQCQVDSQVTMMFWYRQQPGQSLTLIATANQGSEATYESGFVIDKFPISRPNLTFSTLTVSNMSPEDSSIYLCSVYPQGARATEAFFGQGTRLTVV.

The chain recombines TRBV4-3 with TRBJ2-1; D perhaps matches TRBD2 (6 bases). V lost 3 bases, J lost 0 bases, and 9 bases lay in between. CDR3 length equals 15 residues. Germline V lookup: CDR1 LGHNA, CDR2 YSLEER. The CDR3 nucleotides are TGCGCCAGCAGCCAGTACGGGGGCTCCTACAATGAGCAGTTCTTC. It yields the protein CASSQYGGSYNEQFF.

The chain uses TRBV28 and TRBJ2-3; 14 positions agree with TRBD2. Per germline, CDR1 MDHEN and CDR2 SYDVKM. This CDR3 spans 17 amino acids. The junction had 9 bases not matched to a gene; V was cut back by 4 bases and J by 6 bases. The CDR3 DNA reads TGTGCCAGCAGTTGGTTGACTAGCGGGAGGGCCGCGGATACGCAGTATTTT. Its protein is CASSWLTSGRAADTQYF.

This clone was recorded a few times. The chain couples TRBV29-1 to TRBJ1-1, with TRBD1 identical over 7 bases. The CDR3 consists of 13 residues. Germline values: CDR1 SQVTM, CDR2 ANQGSEA. V was pared by 7 bases and J by 4 bases, with 9 bases of the junction left unmatched. The CDR3 nucleotides are TGCAGCGGGGACAGCGGTATGGGCACTGAAGCTTTCTTT. Translating it yields CSGDSGMGTEAFF.

J is TRBJ2-1 and V is TRBV18, with a weak D call TRBD1 (5 bases). Germline loops: CDR1 KGHSH, CDR2 LQKENI. The CDR3 has 16 residues. V was pared by 1 base and J by 3 bases, with 13 bases between. CDR3 DNA sequence: TGTGCCAGCTCACCACTTAAGGGGATTTTCTACAATGAGCAGTTCTTC. Translating gives CASSPLKGIFYNEQFF.

This chain connects TRBV30 to TRBJ2-1; D remains ambiguous. CDR1 GTSNPN and CDR2 SVGIG come from the germline V gene (reference sequence). This CDR3 has 12 residues. Trimming stripped 0 bases from V and 7 bases from J, with 7 bases between. Written as DNA, the CDR3 is TGTGCCTGGAGTGTAATGACTAATGAGCAGTTCTTC. It codes for CAWSVMTNEQFF.

The genes are TRBV6-5 and TRBJ2-7; D is possibly TRBD2 (6 bases). Trimming took 4 bases from V and 1 from J, leaving 14 bases between them. The CDR3 contains 15 residues. Germline V gene lookup returns CDR1 MNHEY and CDR2 SVGAGI. The CDR3 DNA follows: TGTGCCAGCAGTTCAAAAGGTGCGGGGTCCTACGAGCAGTACTTC. It yields the protein CASSSKGAGSYEQYF.

The chain combines TRBV6-5 with TRBJ2-2; 7 bases map to TRBD2. CDR3 length equals 15 residues. Germline lookup yields CDR1 MNHEY and CDR2 SVGAGI. V dropped 5 bases and J dropped 4; count of bases not matched to a gene: 7. In DNA form, the CDR3 reads TGTGCCAGCAGTGTCACGGGAGGAGGCACCGGGGAGCTGTTTTTT. Translation: CASSVTGGGTGELFF.

This rearrangement joins TRBV7-2 to TRBJ2-5, with a possible D match to TRBD2 (6 bases). This CDR3 region has 15 residues. V lost 1 base, J lost 2 bases, and 11 bases lay in between. CDR1 is SGHTA and CDR2 is FQGNSA in the germline V gene. The CDR3 coding sequence is TGTGCCAGCAGCTTAGAGAAGCGGGTACAAGAGACCCAGTACTTC. Translation gives CASSLEKRVQETQYF.

The rearrangement links TRBV29-1 to TRBJ2-3; TRBD2 aligns across 8 bases. Germline CDR1 and CDR2: SQVTM and ANQGSEA. The CDR3 extends over 15 amino acids. The V gene end was trimmed by 6 bases and the J gene end by 4 bases; junction bases not matched to a gene: 12. For the CDR3, the DNA is TGCAGCGTCCCCACCGGGGCGGGAGGTTCAGATACGCAGTATTTT. This sequence encodes CSVPTGAGGSDTQYF.

Here the CDR3 DNA reads TGTGCCACCAGCAAAGAGAGACTAGCGGGAGAGACCCAGTACTTC. It codes for CATSKERLAGETQYF. V and J are TRBV15 and TRBJ2-5; 10 nucleotides agree with TRBD2. The germline V gene has CDR1 LNHNV and CDR2 YYDKDF (reference sequence). The CDR3 consists of 15 residues. Trimming removed 4 bases from V and 4 bases from J; junction bases left unmatched: 6.

This sequence joins TRBV7-8 and TRBJ1-1; 7 bases match TRBD1. The V and J ends lost 1 base and 0 bases, in that order; junction bases with no gene match: 11. Germline V lookup: CDR1 SGHVS, CDR2 FQNEAQ. CDR3 length: 18 residues. The CDR3 nucleotides are TGTGCCAGCAGCTTAGTGACGACAGGGAAAATTATGAACACTGAAGCTTTCTTT. The encoded protein is CASSLVTTGKIMNTEAFF.

This rearrangement joins TRBV7-2 to TRBJ2-2; 9 bases are a match to TRBD1. The germline CDR1 and CDR2 sequences are SGHTA and FQGNSA. CDR3 length equals 15 residues. V shed 2 bases and J 4 bases; nucleotides not matched to a gene: 2. Here the CDR3 DNA reads TGTGCCAGCAGCTTAACGACAGGGGGCACCGGGGAGCTGTTTTTT. As protein: CASSLTTGGTGELFF.

This chain links TRBV18 with TRBJ2-1, with 9 bases lining up with TRBD2. Trimming at V came to 3 bases and at J to 10 bases, leaving 13 bases not matched to a gene. Germline values: CDR1 KGHSH, CDR2 LQKENI. The CDR3 covers 16 residues. The CDR3 is CASSPRHPGTSLEQFF. CDR3 DNA sequence: TGTGCCAGCTCACCGCGGCATCCCGGGACTAGCCTAGAGCAGTTCTTC.

V is TRBV2 and J is TRBJ2-2; D may be TRBD1 (6 bases). Germline lookup yields CDR1 SNHLY and CDR2 FYNNEI. V was trimmed by 6 bases and J by 3 bases, leaving 11 bases between them. This CDR3 comprises 14 residues. The CDR3 nucleotides are TGTGCCAGCAGATCACAGGGTTACACCGGGGAGCTGTTTTTT. Protein sequence: CASRSQGYTGELFF.

This clone was seen more than once but under ten times. CDR3 DNA: TGCAGCGTAGCTCCGCTAGCGGGACGCTACGAGCAGTACTTC. Amino acids: CSVAPLAGRYEQYF. This sequence joins TRBV29-1 and TRBJ2-7, with TRBD2 matching 9 bases. The CDR3 is made up of 14 amino acids. CDR1 is SQVTM and CDR2 is ANQGSEA in the germline V gene. The V gene end was trimmed by 6 bases and the J gene end by 3 bases; junction bases not matched to a gene: 9.

The gene calls are TRBV4-2 and TRBJ1-3; D is uncertain. The CDR3 runs 15 residues. Germline V gives CDR1 LGHNA, CDR2 YNFKEQ. Trimming removed 4 bases from V and 4 bases from J, with 14 bases in between. DNA for the CDR3: TGTGCCAGCAGCCGATCCGTGGAGTTGGGAAACACCATATATTTT. Translation gives CASSRSVELGNTIYF.

This clone was picked up a small number of times. The chain links TRBV14 to TRBJ2-1; the match to TRBD2 covers 13 bases. The trim removed 0 bases at V and 6 bases at J, leaving 8 bases unmatched. The CDR3 runs to 18 residues. Germline CDR1 reads SGHDN; CDR2 reads FVKESK. CDR3 in DNA: TGTGCCAGCAGCCAAGATGACGGACTAGCGGGAGTGCGCAATGAGCAGTTCTTC. As protein: CASSQDDGLAGVRNEQFF.

The chain uses TRBV5-1 and TRBJ2-5; D is perhaps TRBD1 (6 bases). The V gene's germline CDR1 is SGHRS and CDR2 YFSETQ. The CDR3 extends over 14 amino acids. The ends were cut back, 2 bases at V and 5 bases at J, with 13 bases in the middle. CDR3 loop: CASSLDRTEETQYF. CDR3 DNA sequence: TGCGCCAGCAGCTTAGACAGGACCGAGGAGACCCAGTACTTC.